What follows are 8 T cell receptor beta chains derived from one specimen sequenced in a study of shared clonotypes between healthy human individuals. Sequencing used immunoSEQ multiplex PCR; TCRdb keeps in-frame clones, though not all of them. The sample has about 1 million clones, about 77% seen once; the top ten hold about 1.5%. Sequenced input: memory CD4+ T cells sorted from blood. The subset denotes: CD45RA-negative fraction. These receptors were obtained from a young man in good health.

This chain links TRBV6-6 with TRBJ2-2; 8 bases match TRBD2. Unmatched junction bases numbered 12, after V lost 11 bases and J lost 1 base. CDR1 MNHNY and CDR2 SVGAGI come from the germline V gene (reference sequence). The CDR3 is 16 amino acids. The CDR3 is CAVRSPLAGNTGELFF. CDR3 nucleotides: TGTGCCGTCCGATCCCCGCTAGCGGGGAACACCGGGGAGCTGTTTTTT.

With respect to this clone: This sample includes further DNA sequences coding for the same CDR3. The chain recombines TRBV5-1 with TRBJ2-6; D remains unclear. CDR3 length: 15 amino acids. CDR1 is SGHRS and CDR2 is YFSETQ in the germline V gene. Trimming shortened V by 1 base and J by 0 bases, and 5 bases separated the two germline ends. The CDR3 loop reads CASSLPDSGANVLTF. The CDR3, as DNA: TGCGCCAGCAGCTTGCCGGACTCTGGGGCCAACGTCCTGACTTTC.

This sequence joins TRBV30 and TRBJ1-5; 12 nucleotides line up with TRBD1. The CDR3 extends over 19 amino acids. With 2 bases clipped from V and 2 bases from J, the junction kept 13 bases outside the gene matches. From germline, CDR1 is GTSNPN and CDR2 SVGIG (reference sequence). The chain's CDR3 is CAWSTGWDRGLYGNQPQHF. The CDR3 DNA sequence: TGTGCCTGGAGTACCGGGTGGGACAGGGGGCTTTATGGCAATCAGCCCCAGCATTTT.

This rearrangement joins TRBV9 to TRBJ2-2, with 7 bases that match TRBD2. Germline assignment: CDR1 SGDLS and CDR2 YYNGEE. CDR3 length equals 13 residues. With V trimmed by 5 bases and J by 7 bases, 5 bases remained unmatched. The CDR3 DNA reads as TGTGCCAGCAGAGAGGGACTAATCGGGGAGCTGTTTTTT. Translated: CASREGLIGELFF.

The chain recombines TRBV19 with TRBJ2-1; 10 bases fit TRBD2. Per the germline V gene, CDR1 is LNHDA and CDR2 is SQIVND (reference sequence). The CDR3 consists of 14 residues. V dropped 5 bases and J dropped 9; count of bases not matched to a gene: 7. The CDR3 here is CASSPAGGPGEQFF. Here the CDR3 DNA reads TGTGCCAGTAGTCCAGCGGGGGGGCCTGGTGAGCAGTTCTTC.

This clone was detected only a few times. The rearrangement uses TRBV6-6 and TRBJ2-1; the D gene could be TRBD1 or TRBD2 (5 bases each). The V end was cut by 5 bases, the J end by 4 bases, with 12 bases between. The CDR3 consists of 14 residues. The germline CDR1 and CDR2 sequences are MNHNY and SVGAGI (reference sequence). The CDR3 spells CASSKGGGYNEQFF. As DNA, the CDR3 is TGTGCCAGCAGTAAGGGTGGGGGATACAATGAGCAGTTCTTC.

This clone was detected a few times. The V gene is TRBV5-1, the J gene TRBJ2-5, with D tentatively TRBD2 (7 bases). Germline V lookup: CDR1 SGHRS, CDR2 YFSETQ. CDR3 length: 15 residues. Trimming pared 3 bases from V and 4 bases from J, leaving 16 bases between. In DNA form, the CDR3 reads TGCGCCAGCAGCTCACGTTCGGGGGGCCTAGAGACCCAGTACTTC. It codes for CASSSRSGGLETQYF.

The chain has TRBV19 and TRBJ1-5; 8 positions agree with TRBD1. The CDR3 covers 15 residues. Unmatched junction bases numbered 11, after V lost 7 bases and J lost 6 bases. Germline CDR1 is LNHDA and CDR2 is SQIVND (reference sequence). The CDR3 region is CASMSGGAGFQPQHF. CDR3 DNA sequence: TGTGCCAGTATGTCAGGGGGCGCGGGATTTCAGCCCCAGCATTTT.